Given below is one T cell receptor (beta chain) in context. This entry comes from a study of cytomegalovirus exposure and HLA in healthy donors. Study overall: There were tens of millions of unique TCRs (from HLA-typed donors) in an early data release.

PCR amplification relied on 60 Vbeta primers (plus 13 Jbeta primers). Libraries were prepared by immunoSEQ multiplex PCR; TCRdb keeps only in-frame clonotypes and omits some of them. Of approximately 79,000 clones in the sample, around three quarters were seen once. The CDR3 sequence is 11 residues long. The V gene end was trimmed by 7 bases and the J gene end by 8 bases; junction bases not matched to a gene: 7. In germline, CDR1 is SQVTM, CDR2 ANQGSEA. These donors counted as nominally healthy when sampled, but unrecorded immune exposures were likely. This rearrangement joins TRBV29-1 to TRBJ1-2, with TRBD1 matching 7 bases. The sequence was collected from a woman aged 40 to 50 in good health and CMV-seropositive. Sequencing used PBMCs. The CDR3, as DNA: TGCAGCGGACAGGGAGAGGCGGGCTACACCTTC. Amino acids: CSGQGEAGYTF.